This T cell receptor (beta chain) comes out of a study of shared clonotypes between healthy human individuals (dated by TCRdb to the early 2020s). Broadly, across the study: Two women and three men aged 18 to 49 years were included in the cohort. For each donor, three plates each were used for CD4 naive and CD4 memory, two plates were used for CD8 naive, and one plate was used for CD8 memory. Blood TCR repertoires of about 5 healthy adults were deeply sequenced to estimate repertoire size and the extent of clonotype sharing between individuals. To increase sequencing depth and limit assay-specific biases, different laboratories used diverse techniques to prepare libraries and sequence TCR repertoires. Leukapheresis yielded between about 0.94 and 9 billion PBMCs per donor.

Notes on this clone: What this receptor recognizes is not known. No much larger clonotype is one base removed from it; base qualities were not supplied. Other DNA sequences in the sample encode the same CDR3.

What the authors observed across the whole study: Only blood was sampled, and tissue TCR repertoires likely differ from those in blood. Estimated clonotype richness was generally larger for naive than for memory subsets. Rarefaction of sorted-subset datasets indicated incomplete sequencing despite the large sequencing depth. Because the study included a small number of donors, the genetic and exposure-history diversity represented was limited. Pairwise subsampling indicated that sequencing depth was expected to affect the degree of clonotype sharing among donors. Compared with non-shared clonotypes, the clonotypes found in all four sorted-subset donors had higher generation probabilities. Across several donors, roughly 5% of naive CD4, 3.5% of naive CD8, around 2.5% of memory CD4, and about 0.44% of memory CD8 clonotypes were shared.

Using the deep immunoSEQ assay, TCR CDR3 regions were amplified from genomic DNA by multiplex PCR. For each cell subset, the extracted genomic DNA was distributed evenly across all wells of several immunoSEQ 96-well plates, and each plate served as one replicate. Each replicate PCR for sorted subsets received about 200 ng genomic DNA, equal to roughly 29,000 T cell genomes. Purified libraries were measured with a Qubit 3.0 fluorometer, size-checked on a Bioanalyzer 2100, and measured again with the KAPA Library Quantification kit. Each immunoSEQ 96-well plate was sequenced on its own single-read 150-cycle Illumina NextSeq 550 flow cell. The study's processing was this. Because the immunoSEQ output included only junctional sequences and no quality scores, the filtering could not be the same as the filtering used for full-length reads. To assign V/J genes and CDR3, sequences were annotated against IMGT germline references using PyIR, a Python wrapper for IgBLAST v1.9. Any read was removed if the V/J assignment was weak (E-value above 1e-6), the CDR3 was missing, or the read contained stop codons, out-of-frame junctions, or ambiguous translated residues. V3J clonotypes were defined as sequences sharing an identical inferred V gene, J gene, and CDR3 amino acid sequence. Percentage overlap between repertoires was calculated by dividing the number of shared unique clonotypes by the size of the smaller repertoire. Richness of each repertoire was evaluated using RTK rarefaction, the Chao1 estimator, and Recon v2.1 estimates of unobserved clonotypes. Generation probabilities were computed with OLGA for all TCRbeta clonotypes obtained by the gDNA method from several donors. This immuneACCESS table, as held by TCRdb, lists in-frame sequences with V and J called but not all clones. Of the missing ones, under half trace to an unresolved V gene in checked studies; the others have no known cause. The DNA gave D and trimming, while V, J and clone size come from that table. The table for this sample lists 1.5 million to 2.5 million clones; roughly 94% of them were counted only once. The ten most abundant clones make up around 1% of the sample.

The germline V gene specifies MGHRA as CDR1 and YSYEKL as CDR2. There are 14 amino acids in the CDR3, from cysteine to phenylalanine inclusive. Of the read, only the CDR3 DNA is kept; its 42 bases are in frame from base 1. V lost 3 bases and J lost 2 bases, and the count of bases not matched to a germline gene is 1. CD8 naive samples consisted of CD45RO-negative cells that were positively selected for CCR7, yielding a CD45RA+CCR7+ population without TemRA cells. Donors were healthy HIV-negative adults with no recently reported acute infections or vaccinations. All donors were Caucasian adults living in Nashville, Tennessee, USA. Blood was obtained by leukapheresis, after which PBMCs were separated by Ficoll-Histopaque density gradient centrifugation and cryopreserved in liquid nitrogen vapor phase. Analytical flow cytometry was used to check the purity and quantity of each magnetically sorted T cell population. Genomic DNA was isolated from each sorted fraction and quantified by UV absorbance on a Nanodrop 2000c.

The receptor comes from a man aged 18-30 years in good health. The sequenced sample consisted of naive CD8+ T cells sorted from blood. The sample's cell subset or site label, in plain terms: CD45RA+CCR7+. The sequence joins TRBV4-1 to TRBJ1-1; the central 9 bases match TRBD1. The DNA sequence is given as TGCGCCAGCAGCCAGGACAGGGGTAACACTGAAGCTTTCTTT. This gives the protein CASSQDRGNTEAFF.